Listed here are 26 T cell receptor beta chains from one sample, sequenced in a study of blood T cells in healthy people across ages. A second roughly 6 to 11 cycle PCR used barcoded and J-beta primers. TCRdb redid the calling of the 5' RACE reads with MiXCR, one entry per CDR3 protein. The profile shows about 1,600,000 distinct CDR3 sequences, about 40% of them singletons. The sample comprised blood. Receptors originate from a woman in her late teens or twenties in good health.

V gene TRBV12-5 combines with J gene TRBJ2-5, with 12 bases identical to TRBD2. Looked up from germline, CDR1 is LGHNT and CDR2 is FRNRAP. This CDR3 spans 17 amino acids. Trimming cost V 4 bases and J 11 bases; bases outside gene matches: 17. This chain's CDR3 is CASGYSRTSGVYNEQYF. The CDR3 DNA reads TGTGCTAGTGGTTACTCGCGGACTAGCGGGGTCTACAATGAGCAGTACTTC. Drawing the rest from reference TRBV12-5 and TRBJ2-5, the complete variable domain is DARVTQTPRHKVTEMGQEVTMRCQPILGHNTVFWYRQTMMQGLELLAYFRNRAPLDDSGMPKDRFSAEMPDATLATLKIQPSEPRDSAVYFCASGYSRTSGVYNEQYFGPGTRLLVL.

The V and J genes are TRBV5-1 and TRBJ2-7; 9 bases fit TRBD1. The CDR3 spans 15 residues. The germline V gene encodes CDR1 SGHRS and CDR2 YFSETQ. Trimming took 4 bases from V and 0 from J; bases not matched to a gene: 5. The CDR3 is CASSGTGSLSYEQYF. DNA of the CDR3: TGCGCCAGCAGCGGGACAGGGAGTCTCTCCTACGAGCAGTACTTC.

The rearrangement uses TRBV9 and TRBJ1-2, with D unresolved. V lost 0 bases and J 4 bases, leaving 13 bases between the germline ends. The V gene's germline CDR1 is SGDLS and CDR2 YYNGEE. This CDR3 spans 15 amino acids. CDR3 sequence reads: CASSVERWPTYGYTF. The CDR3 bases are TGTGCCAGCAGCGTAGAACGGTGGCCGACCTATGGCTACACCTTC.

This clonotype was counted only a few times. The J gene is TRBJ2-5, the V gene TRBV9; D is perhaps TRBD2 (5 bases). The CDR3 length is 15 residues. Germline lookup yields CDR1 SGDLS and CDR2 YYNGEE. The V gene lost 0 bases and the J gene lost 3 bases, with 12 bases spanning the gap. CDR3 loop: CASSVAGFREETQYF. The CDR3 DNA sequence: TGTGCCAGCAGCGTAGCGGGGTTTCGGGAAGAGACCCAGTACTTC.

The CDR3 region is CASSQSNRFSYEQYF. CDR3 DNA sequence: TGTGCCAGCAGCCAATCCAACAGGTTTTCCTACGAGCAGTACTTC. The chain links TRBV6-1 to TRBJ2-7; weak D call: TRBD1 (5 bases). CDR3 length equals 15 residues. Trimming stripped 6 bases from V and 1 base from J, with 16 bases between. In germline, CDR1 is MNHNS, CDR2 SASEGT.

The rearrangement joins TRBV3-1 to TRBJ2-3; D is uncertain. V was trimmed by 4 bases and J by 6 bases, leaving 11 bases between them. CDR3 length: 13 residues. Per germline, CDR1 LGHDT and CDR2 YNNKEL (reference sequence). The CDR3 bases are TGTGCCAGCAGCCGGACCCTACACGATACGCAGTATTTT. Its protein is CASSRTLHDTQYF.

This clonotype was seen a handful of times. The genes are TRBV25-1 and TRBJ1-4, with TRBD1 as a possible D gene (5 bases). The CDR3 runs 14 residues. Germline assignment: CDR1 MGHDK and CDR2 SYGVNS. The germline V and J ends were trimmed by 6 bases and 4 bases, with 12 bases remaining between them. CDR3 nucleotide sequence: TGTGCCAGCAGCAGGGCTTTGGGTAATGAAAAACTGTTTTTT. It is translated as CASSRALGNEKLFF.

The chain carries TRBV7-3 and TRBJ2-5, with D hard to call. V was clipped by 4 bases and J by 3 bases, with 9 bases between them. CDR1 is SGHTA and CDR2 is FQGTGA in the germline V gene. The CDR3 totals 13 residues. The CDR3 here is CASSSSLEETQYF. CDR3 bases: TGTGCCAGCAGCTCCTCACTTGAAGAGACCCAGTACTTC.

The genes are TRBV27 and TRBJ2-7; no firm D call. Germline lookup yields CDR1 MNHEY and CDR2 SMNVEV (reference sequence). The CDR3 has 12 amino acids. The ends were cut back, 7 bases at V and 3 bases at J, with 10 bases in the middle. CDR3 loop: CASTSPNYEQYF. The CDR3 bases are TGTGCCAGCACCTCACCCAACTACGAGCAGTACTTC.

The chain combines TRBV7-9 with TRBJ1-2; a weak D match, TRBD1 (5 bases). CDR1 and CDR2 (germline): SEHNR, FQNEAQ (reference sequence). V was trimmed by 7 bases and J by 3 bases, leaving 21 bases between them. This CDR3 contains 16 residues. CDR3 sequence (DNA): TGTGCCAGCACCCAGCGGGGGAGGGAAGATGACTATGGCTACACCTTC. This codes for CASTQRGREDDYGYTF.

The chain links TRBV5-6 to TRBJ2-5, with D perhaps TRBD2 (6 bases). CDR1 SGHDT and CDR2 YYEEEE come from the germline V gene. The CDR3 has 16 amino acids. The germline V and J ends were trimmed by 7 bases and 0 bases, with 19 bases remaining between them. The CDR3 DNA reads as TGTGCCAGCGAGGTCTGGGCGGGGCGAAACCAAGAGACCCAGTACTTC. Translating it yields CASEVWAGRNQETQYF.

The chain is built from TRBV4-1 and TRBJ2-1; D is uncertain. Trimming took 4 bases from V and 9 from J, leaving 19 bases between them. The CDR3 covers 15 residues. CDR1 and CDR2 (germline): MGHRA, YSYEKL. In DNA, the CDR3 is TGCGCCAGCAGCCCGCGAAAAATTACTATTCCTGAGCAGTTCTTC. Translating gives CASSPRKITIPEQFF.

The chain recombines TRBV4-2 with TRBJ2-3; tentative D call: TRBD2 (5 bases). CDR3 length: 14 amino acids. The V end lost 1 base, the J end lost 2 bases, and 7 bases lay between the germline ends. Germline CDR1 is LGHNA and CDR2 is YNFKEQ. The CDR3 is CASSQGTFTDTQYF. CDR3 sequence (DNA): TGTGCCAGCAGCCAAGGGACTTTCACAGATACGCAGTATTTT.

The rearrangement uses TRBV29-1 and TRBJ2-3; tentative D call: TRBD1 (5 bases). The germline gives CDR1 SQVTM, CDR2 ANQGSEA. The germline V and J ends were trimmed by 6 bases and 0 bases, with 10 bases remaining between them. The CDR3 is 13 amino acids. Written as DNA, the CDR3 is TGCAGCGTCCGGACACTAAGCACAGATACGCAGTATTTT. This encodes CSVRTLSTDTQYF.

The rearrangement joins TRBV10-2 to TRBJ2-2, with D unclear. Trimming took 6 bases from V and 5 from J, leaving 10 bases between them. Germline values: CDR1 WSHSY, CDR2 SAAADI. The CDR3 consists of 13 residues. The CDR3, as DNA: TGCGCCAGCAGGGAAGAAACAACCGGGGAGCTGTTTTTT. This codes for CASREETTGELFF.

This chain connects TRBV4-2 to TRBJ1-6; TRBD1 is a possible D gene (6 bases). Looked up from germline, CDR1 is LGHNA and CDR2 is YNFKEQ. Trimming took off 3 bases at V and 8 bases at J, with 17 bases between the two ends. There are 16 residues in the CDR3. The CDR3 protein is CASSQNPGQGYSPLHF. The CDR3 nucleotides read TGTGCCAGCAGCCAGAACCCGGGGCAGGGGTATTCACCCCTCCACTTT.

This chain links TRBV6-6 with TRBJ2-2, with a tentative D call TRBD2 (6 bases). The CDR3 is made up of 16 amino acids. Germline-derived CDR1 and CDR2 are MNHNY and SVGAGI (reference sequence). Trimming took 11 bases from V and 0 from J, leaving 19 bases between them. CDR3 residues: CAAHGGLCANTGELFF. The CDR3 nucleotides are TGTGCCGCCCATGGGGGGTTGTGCGCGAACACCGGGGAGCTGTTTTTT.

V and J are TRBV20-1 and TRBJ2-7, with 7 bases fitting TRBD1. Germline CDR1 reads DFQATT; CDR2 reads SNEGSKA (reference sequence). The ends lost 3 bases at V and 1 base at J; junction bases unmatched: 15. The CDR3 totals 17 residues. The CDR3 DNA sequence: TGCAGTGCTAGTAATGCGGCAGGGGGACATGGGTCCTACGAGCAGTACTTC. Encoded protein: CSASNAAGGHGSYEQYF.

V gene TRBV5-1 combines with J gene TRBJ2-1; 8 bases are a match to TRBD1. The CDR3 contains 12 residues. Germline assignment: CDR1 SGHRS and CDR2 YFSETQ. With 1 base clipped from V and 15 bases from J, the junction kept 6 bases outside the gene matches. The CDR3 sequence: CASSLLGDRGFF. DNA of the CDR3: TGCGCCAGCAGCTTGCTTGGAGACAGGGGGTTCTTC. The full variable domain, its missing parts supplied by reference TRBV5-1 and TRBJ2-1, is KAGVTQTPRYLIKTRGQQVTLSCSPISGHRSVSWYQQTPGQGLQFLFEYFSETQRNKGNFPGRFSGRQFSNSRSEMNVSTLELGDSALYLCASSLLGDRGFFGPGTRLTVL.

The chain combines TRBV7-2 with TRBJ2-2, with D unresolved. Germline V gene lookup returns CDR1 SGHTA and CDR2 FQGNSA. The CDR3 has 13 residues. The V gene lost 5 bases and the J gene lost 6 bases, with 10 bases spanning the gap. The CDR3 protein is CASSVGVAGELFF. The CDR3 nucleotides read TGTGCCAGCAGCGTGGGTGTGGCCGGGGAGCTGTTTTTT.

This clonotype has more than one count but fewer than ten. The genes are TRBV20-1 and TRBJ2-5, with D maybe TRBD2 (5 bases). The CDR3 loop spans 12 amino acids. CDR1 DFQATT and CDR2 SNEGSKA come from the germline V gene (reference sequence). Trimming removed 1 base from V and 7 bases from J, with 10 bases in between. For the CDR3, the DNA is TGCAGTGCTAGAGCCCCCGCGGGGACCCAGTACTTC. Translated: CSARAPAGTQYF.

This chain links TRBV6-5 with TRBJ2-5; D remains unclear. Germline CDR1 and CDR2: MNHEY and SVGAGI. V was pared by 6 bases and J by 9 bases, with 11 bases between. The CDR3 runs 11 residues. The CDR3 spells CASRHLWAQYF. Written as DNA, the CDR3 is TGTGCCAGCAGGCATTTATGGGCCCAGTACTTC.

This clonotype appeared a few times. The chain joins TRBV12-3 or TRBV12-4 to TRBJ2-1; 8 bases are a match to TRBD1. Trimming took 5 bases from V and 5 from J; bases not matched to a gene: 8. The length of the CDR3 is 15 residues. This chain's CDR3 is CASSNSGTGNNEQFF. CDR3 DNA: TGTGCCAGCAGTAACTCCGGGACAGGAAACAATGAGCAGTTCTTC.

This clonotype has only a few counts. A clone one base away is much larger, so this may be a read error. This chain uses TRBV5-5 with TRBJ2-5; unclear D gene. V was cut by 0 bases and J by 4 bases, with 10 bases left in between. This CDR3 region has 14 residues. In germline, CDR1 is SGHKS, CDR2 YYEKEE (reference sequence). The DNA for the CDR3 is TGTGCCAGCAGCTTGGAGCCGATACGAGAGACCCAGTACTTC. Its translation: CASSLEPIRETQYF.

This clonotype was counted only a few times. This chain uses TRBV7-9 with TRBJ2-7, with D perhaps matching TRBD1 (6 bases). CDR1 and CDR2 from the germline V gene are SEHNR and FQNEAQ (reference sequence). Trimming took off 0 bases at V and 3 bases at J, with 12 bases between the two ends. The CDR3 covers 15 residues. The CDR3 here is CASSLAPQGSYEQYF. CDR3 in DNA: TGTGCCAGCAGCTTAGCCCCACAGGGAAGCTACGAGCAGTACTTC.

This clonotype was picked up a small number of times. The chain couples TRBV10-3 to TRBJ1-2; D perhaps matches TRBD1 (5 bases). This CDR3 is 14 amino acids long. From germline, CDR1 is ENHRY and CDR2 SYGVKD. V lost 2 bases, J lost 3 bases, and 10 bases lay in between. For the CDR3, the DNA is TGTGCCATCAGTGAGAGGGGAGTTGACTATGGCTACACCTTC. This gives the protein CAISERGVDYGYTF.